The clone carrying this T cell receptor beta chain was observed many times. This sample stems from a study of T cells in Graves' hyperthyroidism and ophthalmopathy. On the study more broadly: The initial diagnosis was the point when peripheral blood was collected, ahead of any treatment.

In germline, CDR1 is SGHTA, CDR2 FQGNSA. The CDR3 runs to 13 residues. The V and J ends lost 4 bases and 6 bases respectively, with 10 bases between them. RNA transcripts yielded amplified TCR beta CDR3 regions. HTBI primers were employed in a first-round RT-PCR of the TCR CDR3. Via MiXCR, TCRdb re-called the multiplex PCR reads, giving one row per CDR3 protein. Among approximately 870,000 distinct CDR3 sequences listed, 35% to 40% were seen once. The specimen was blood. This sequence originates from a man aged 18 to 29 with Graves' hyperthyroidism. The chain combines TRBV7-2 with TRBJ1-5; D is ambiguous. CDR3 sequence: CASSSYTGQPQHF. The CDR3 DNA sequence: TGTGCCAGCAGCTCGTACACGGGTCAGCCCCAGCATTTT.